This TCR beta chain was sequenced during a study of T cell repertoires in cytomegalovirus infection. Study in general: Matching HLA type, along with CMV infection, was indicated by public TCR beta signatures.

The CDR3 is made up of 14 amino acids. With 1 base removed from V and 4 bases from J, the gap between germline ends came to 13 bases. Germline CDR1 SQVTM, CDR2 ANQGSEA. In TCRdb, the reads were re-called with MiXCR into one record per CDR3 protein. The sample lists around 210,000 distinct CDR3 sequences, around 6.4% seen once, with 5.5% to 8% in the top ten. This clonotype was observed at least ten times. This receptor was taken from a human donor in good health (CMV status not recorded). Some clones in this sample may be carry-over from other donors' samples. Input material: PBMCs. The chain couples TRBV29-1 to TRBJ1-1, with TRBD1 as a possible D gene (6 bases). CDR3 amino acids: CSVEGRGGGTEAFF. CDR3 nucleotides: TGCAGCGTTGAAGGGAGGGGGGGCGGCACTGAAGCTTTCTTT.